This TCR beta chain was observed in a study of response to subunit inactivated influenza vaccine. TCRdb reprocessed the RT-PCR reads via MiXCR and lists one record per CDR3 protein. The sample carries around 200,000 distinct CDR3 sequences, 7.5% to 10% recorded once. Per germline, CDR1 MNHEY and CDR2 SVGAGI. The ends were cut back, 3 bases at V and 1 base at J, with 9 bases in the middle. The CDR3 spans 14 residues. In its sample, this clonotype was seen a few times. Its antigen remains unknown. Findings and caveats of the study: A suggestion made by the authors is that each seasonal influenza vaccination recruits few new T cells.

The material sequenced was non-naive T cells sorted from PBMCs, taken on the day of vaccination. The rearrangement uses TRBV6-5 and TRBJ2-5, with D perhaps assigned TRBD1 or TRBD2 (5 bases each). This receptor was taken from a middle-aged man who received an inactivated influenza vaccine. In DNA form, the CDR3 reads TGTGCCAGCAGTTATAATGGGGGCCAAGAGACCCAGTACTTC. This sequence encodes CASSYNGGQETQYF.